The T cell receptor (beta chain) described here comes from a study of blood T cell repertoires in COVID-19 (dated by TCRdb to about 2020). For context, the study as a whole: The collaborator samples originated in the United States, Italy and Spain and spanned the acute and convalescent phases of COVID-19. The prospective study material was composed of cDNA or gDNA derived from T cells, B-cell-depleted T cells, or PBMCs. Subjects who had been exposed to COVID-19, were actively infected with it, or had recovered from it provided the deeply sampled blood TCRbeta repertoires that made up the dataset. The repertoires were released in a freely available public database meant as a resource for research on the immune response to SARS-CoV-2. The samples were drawn from two sources: the first 160 participants of the ongoing ImmuneRACE study, and 1,200 or so subjects contributed by 6 global collaborators. Sample metadata almost always included a de-identified subject ID, COVID-19 status, age in years and sex. Where available, HLA class I and class II types were taken from metadata supplied by the sample provider and were not determined by assay-based typing. The research as a whole found: Clinical and demographic metadata were provided uncurated, with the amount varying by source and participant.

The immunoSEQ Assay, a bias-controlled multiplex PCR, was used to amplify TCRbeta CDR3 regions from genomic DNA. From the authors' description of their analysis: Nucleated cell counts per sample were estimated from amplification of reference gene primers within the assay. To quantify the absolute abundance of each unique TCRbeta CDR3 rearrangement, sequence reads were collapsed and filtered. Productive Simpson clonality was computed per sample as the square root of Simpson's diversity index over productive rearrangements. TCRdb's version of the immuneACCESS table is confined to in-frame rearrangements and falls short of the full clone set. An unresolved V gene accounts for under half of the shortfall where checked; the remainder is of unknown origin. V, J and clone size reflect that table, while D and trimming were determined from the DNA. In this sample the table shows approximately 490,000 clones, approximately 86% of which occur a single time. Of the sample, around 7.9% is held by the ten largest clones.

In the prospective study, participants were 18 to 89 years old, resided in 20 to 30 geographic areas of the United States, and were enrolled through a virtual design. In the prospective study, cohorts were assigned on the basis of participant-reported clinical history obtained from a screening survey and a study questionnaire. Recovered participants in ImmuneRACE Cohort 3 were defined by two consecutive negative NP/OP PCR tests, clearance by a healthcare professional, or resolution of symptoms. In the prospective study, whole blood, serum and a nasopharyngeal or oropharyngeal swab were collected from each participant by mobile phlebotomists. Over a 2-month period, participants in the prospective study had the option of providing additional blood draws and questionnaires. Before DNA extraction, blood samples from the prospective study were shipped at room temperature or frozen. The germline V gene yields MDHEN for CDR1 and SYDVKM for CDR2. The CDR3 contains 15 residues, cysteine and phenylalanine counted. The only DNA kept is the CDR3, 45 bases in frame from the first base. The trim is 5 bases for V and 2 bases for J, with a gap of 13 bases between the germline ends.

Notes on this clone: The clone's antigen remains unknown. Within one base of it there is no much larger clone, and no base qualities were kept.

The clonotype originates from a woman aged 60-70 years who had recovered from COVID-19. The sequencing input was PBMCs or T cells enriched from blood (not recorded which). The rearranged chain carries TRBV28 and TRBJ1-5, with the D segment identity uncertain. This receptor has the CDR3 CASSIPGGGNQPQHF. In nucleotides, the sequence is TGTGCCAGCAGTATCCCGGGAGGAGGCAATCAGCCCCAGCATTTT.